One sample yielded the 20 T cell receptor beta chains listed below, sequenced in a study of blood T cell repertoires in COVID-19. Clones were sequenced by immunoSEQ multiplex PCR, and TCRdb holds only the in-frame ones, with some missing. The sample has about 250,000 clones, over 70% seen once. The material sequenced was peripheral blood. These receptors came from a man aged 40-50 years with active or convalescent COVID-19.

The table lists this clone with a few counts. The chain joins TRBV6-5 to TRBJ2-2; D unresolved. The CDR3 has 14 amino acids. V lost 5 bases, J lost 5 bases, and 12 bases lay in between. Germline CDR1 MNHEY, CDR2 SVGAGI. Here the CDR3 reads CASSPRPRTGELFF. Written as DNA, the CDR3 is TGTGCCAGCAGTCCCCGTCCGAGGACCGGGGAGCTGTTTTTT.

This chain uses TRBV5-4 with TRBJ1-1; D uncertain. V was clipped by 4 bases and J by 1 base, with 8 bases between them. The CDR3 covers 13 residues. Per the germline V gene, CDR1 is SGHNT and CDR2 is YYREEE (reference sequence). For the CDR3, the DNA is TGTGCCAGCAGCCCGATCGGGAACACTGAAGCTTTCTTT. Translated: CASSPIGNTEAFF. Filled out from reference TRBV5-4 and TRBJ1-1, the complete variable domain reads ETGVTQSPTHLIKTRGQQVTLRCSSQSGHNTVSWYQQALGQGPQFIFQYYREEENGRGNFPPRFSGLQFPNYSSELNVNALELDDSALYLCASSPIGNTEAFFGQGTRLTVV.

V usage is TRBV19 and J usage is TRBJ2-1; 8 nucleotides match TRBD2. After removal of 4 bases from V and 4 bases from J, the junction contained 6 bases not matched to a gene. CDR3 length: 15 residues. Germline values: CDR1 LNHDA, CDR2 SQIVND (reference sequence). Here the CDR3 DNA reads TGTGCCAGTAGTACGGGACTAGGGAAGTACAATGAGCAGTTCTTC. It codes for CASSTGLGKYNEQFF.

The genes are TRBV6-2 or TRBV6-3 and TRBJ2-3; 7 bases map to TRBD1. Losses at the gene ends were 7 bases for V and 1 base for J; bases not matched to a gene: 8. Germline CDR1 is MNHEY and CDR2 is SVGEGT. CDR3 length: 15 residues. The CDR3, as DNA: TGTGCCAGCATCCCTTCAACAGGGGGCACAGATACGCAGTATTTT. Protein product: CASIPSTGGTDTQYF.

The V and J genes are TRBV5-1 and TRBJ2-2; 12 positions agree with TRBD2. The junction had 13 bases not matched to a gene; V was cut back by 3 bases and J by 4 bases. This CDR3 has 19 residues. Germline CDR1 SGHRS, CDR2 YFSETQ. CDR3 loop: CASSSPETSGSAGTGELFF. The CDR3 coding sequence is TGCGCCAGCAGCTCCCCGGAGACTAGCGGGAGTGCGGGCACCGGGGAGCTGTTTTTT.

The J gene is TRBJ1-5, the V gene TRBV9, with D unresolved. Germline CDR1 is SGDLS and CDR2 is YYNGEE. The CDR3 spans 17 residues. Deletions cut 3 bases from V and 1 base from J, with 17 bases between. The CDR3 here is CASSAPYPNRSNQPQHF. The CDR3 DNA sequence: TGTGCCAGCAGCGCCCCCTATCCAAATAGAAGCAATCAGCCCCAGCATTTT.

The chain is built from TRBV27 and TRBJ1-6; no reliable D call. CDR3 size: 18 residues. The germline V and J ends were trimmed by 0 bases and 0 bases, with 12 bases remaining between them. CDR1 is MNHEY, CDR2 SMNVEV, per germline (reference sequence). The CDR3 is CASSLSGPGSSYNSPLHF. DNA of the CDR3: TGTGCCAGCAGTTTATCGGGCCCGGGGAGCTCCTATAATTCACCCCTCCACTTT.

CDR3 in amino acids: CASFYPAGQGRSTEAFF. As DNA, the CDR3 is TGTGCCAGCTTCTACCCCGCGGGACAGGGACGGAGCACTGAAGCTTTCTTT. The V call is TRBV28, the J call TRBJ1-1; 9 positions agree with TRBD1. V was clipped by 8 bases and J by 4 bases; unmatched bases: 17. CDR3 size: 17 residues. Per germline, CDR1 MDHEN and CDR2 SYDVKM.

The chain uses TRBV11-3 and TRBJ2-1; TRBD1 matches 9 bases. This CDR3 region has 15 residues. Trimming took 3 bases from V and 7 from J; bases not matched to a gene: 7. Germline V gene data show CDR1 as SGHNT and CDR2 as YENEEA. The CDR3 DNA reads TGTGCCAGCAGCTTGCGGGACAGGGAGGGTAATGAGCAGTTCTTC. Translated: CASSLRDREGNEQFF. Supplemented by reference TRBV11-3 and TRBJ2-1, the full variable domain reads EAGVVQSPRYKIIEKKQPVAFWCNPISGHNTLYWYLQNLGQGPELLIRYENEEAVDDSQLPKDRFSAERLKGVDSTLKIQPAELGDSAVYLCASSLRDREGNEQFFGPGTRLTVL.

The genes are TRBV7-9 and TRBJ1-2; D ambiguous. CDR3 size: 15 residues. Between the trimmed V and J ends, which lost 1 base and 7 bases, there was a span of 16 bases. CDR1 SEHNR and CDR2 FQNEAQ come from the germline V gene (reference sequence). The CDR3 spells CASSLDHSRLGGYTF. CDR3 in DNA: TGTGCCAGCAGCTTAGACCACTCCCGACTGGGTGGCTACACCTTC.

This sequence joins TRBV10-1 and TRBJ2-3; no definite D call. The CDR3 runs 13 residues. The V gene's germline CDR1 is WNHNN and CDR2 SYGVQD (reference sequence). V gave up 6 bases and J gave up 2 bases, with 9 bases separating them. The CDR3 loop reads CASSQQNTDTQYF. In nucleotides, the CDR3 is TGCGCCAGCAGCCAACAGAACACAGATACGCAGTATTTT.

V gene TRBV5-5 combines with J gene TRBJ2-5, with D possibly TRBD2 on 5 matching bases. This CDR3 is built from 13 residues. V was cut by 5 bases and J by 7 bases, with 15 bases left in between. CDR1 is SGHKS and CDR2 is YYEKEE in the germline V gene (reference sequence). CDR3 nucleotides: TGTGCCAGCAGTCCGCGCCTCGAGGGGACCCAGTACTTC. This encodes CASSPRLEGTQYF. Full variable domain (remainder filled in from reference TRBV5-5 and TRBJ2-5): DAGVTQSPTHLIKTRGQQVTLRCSPISGHKSVSWYQQVLGQGPQFIFQYYEKEERGRGNFPDRFSARQFPNYSSELNVNALLLGDSALYLCASSPRLEGTQYFGPGTRLLVL.

The rearrangement uses TRBV2 and TRBJ1-6; 10 bases agree with TRBD1. The CDR3 is 13 amino acids. Germline loops: CDR1 SNHLY, CDR2 FYNNEI. Trimming cost V 9 bases and J 7 bases; bases outside gene matches: 3. For the CDR3, the DNA is TGTGCCAGTGGGACAGGGGAGAATTCACCCCTCCACTTT. The encoded protein is CASGTGENSPLHF. Combining the CDR3 with reference TRBV2 and TRBJ1-6 gives the whole variable domain EPEVTQTPSHQVTQMGQEVILRCVPISNHLYFYWYRQILGQKVEFLVSFYNNEISEKSEIFDDQFSVERPDGSNFTLKIRSTKLEDSAMYFCASGTGENSPLHFGNGTRLTVT.

The genes are TRBV11-3 and TRBJ2-5, with TRBD2 matching 7 bases. CDR1 SGHNT and CDR2 YENEEA come from the germline V gene. The CDR3 is 12 amino acids. V was pared by 5 bases and J by 10 bases, with 7 bases of the junction left unmatched. CDR3: CASSPSTSDQYF. The CDR3 DNA sequence: TGTGCCAGCAGCCCATCAACTAGCGACCAGTACTTC.

This clone was seen just once. The J gene is TRBJ2-1, the V gene TRBV19, with D possibly TRBD2 on 5 matching bases. Trimming left V 5 bases short and J 2 bases short, with 7 bases between. Germline CDR1 reads LNHDA; CDR2 reads SQIVND (reference sequence). CDR3 size: 13 residues. CDR3 coding DNA: TGTGCCAGTAGTCGAGGGACCTACAATGAGCAGTTCTTC. Amino acids: CASSRGTYNEQFF.

V and J are TRBV18 and TRBJ1-3; TRBD1 matches 9 bases. Germline trimming cut 2 bases from V and 0 bases from J; bases unmatched to any gene: 2. Germline CDR1 and CDR2: KGHSH and LQKENI. The length of the CDR3 is 16 residues. DNA for the CDR3: TGTGCCAGCTCACCATCACAGGGGGCCTCTGGAAACACCATATATTTT. It yields the protein CASSPSQGASGNTIYF.

This chain joins TRBV5-6 and TRBJ2-2, with 7 bases aligning to TRBD1. Trimming at V came to 0 bases and at J to 2 bases, leaving 7 bases not matched to a gene. Germline V CDR1 and CDR2: SGHDT, YYEEEE. This CDR3 spans 17 amino acids. Here the CDR3 reads CASSLGHGTVNTGELFF. The CDR3 bases are TGTGCCAGCAGCTTGGGTCACGGGACAGTAAACACCGGGGAGCTGTTTTTT.

J is TRBJ2-5 and V is TRBV30, with D possibly TRBD2 on 6 matching bases. This CDR3 contains 12 residues. V dropped 4 bases and J dropped 2 bases, with 8 bases sitting between them. CDR1 and CDR2 (germline): GTSNPN, SVGIG (reference sequence). CDR3 in DNA: TGTGCCTGGAATAGCGGACAAGAGACCCAGTACTTC. This encodes CAWNSGQETQYF.

This chain connects TRBV4-1 to TRBJ2-4; tentatively, D is TRBD2 (7 bases). Trimming removed 1 base at V and 1 base at J, with 17 bases between. Germline V lookup: CDR1 MGHRA, CDR2 YSYEKL. The CDR3 runs to 18 residues. CDR3 region: CASSQALQGGGAKNIQYF. The CDR3 bases are TGCGCCAGCAGCCAAGCATTACAGGGAGGGGGGGCCAAAAACATTCAGTACTTC.

A few counts support this clone. The chain couples TRBV30 to TRBJ1-4, with 7 bases fitting TRBD1. Germline V CDR1 and CDR2: GTSNPN, SVGIG (reference sequence). The CDR3 consists of 14 residues. Germline trimming cut 3 bases from V and 4 bases from J; bases unmatched to any gene: 5. The CDR3 bases are TGTGCCTGGAGATCCGGGACAGTTAATGAAAAACTGTTTTTT. Translated, it gives CAWRSGTVNEKLFF.